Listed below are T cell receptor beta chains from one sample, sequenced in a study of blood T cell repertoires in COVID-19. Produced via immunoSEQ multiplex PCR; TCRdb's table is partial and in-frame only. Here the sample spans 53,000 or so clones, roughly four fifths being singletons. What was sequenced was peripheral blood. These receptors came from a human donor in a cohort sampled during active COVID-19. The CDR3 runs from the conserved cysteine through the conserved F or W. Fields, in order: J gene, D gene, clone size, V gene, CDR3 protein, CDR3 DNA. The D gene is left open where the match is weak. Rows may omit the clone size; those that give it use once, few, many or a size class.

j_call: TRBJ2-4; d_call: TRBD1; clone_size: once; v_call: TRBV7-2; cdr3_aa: CASGPRTGLAKNIQYF; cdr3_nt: TGTGCCAGCGGCCCTAGGACAGGTCTAGCCAAAAACATTCAGTACTTC
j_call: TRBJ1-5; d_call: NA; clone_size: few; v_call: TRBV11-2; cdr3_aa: CASSLNSGPQHF; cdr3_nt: TGTGCCAGCAGCTTAAATTCGGGACCCCAGCATTTT
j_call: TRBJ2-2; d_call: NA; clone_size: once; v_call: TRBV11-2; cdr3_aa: CASSADRFSYTGELFF; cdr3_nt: TGTGCCAGCAGCGCAGACAGGTTTTCCTATACCGGGGAGCTGTTTTTT
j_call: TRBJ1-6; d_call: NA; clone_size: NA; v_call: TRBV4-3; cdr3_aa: CASSQDLGTSGVRLHF; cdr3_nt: TGCGCCAGCAGCCAAGATCTCGGTACTTCAGGCGTTCGCCTCCACTTT
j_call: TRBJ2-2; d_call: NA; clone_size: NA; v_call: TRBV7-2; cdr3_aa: CASSLGQGSGELFF; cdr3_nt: TGTGCCAGCAGCTTAGGACAAGGCTCGGGGGAGCTGTTTTTT
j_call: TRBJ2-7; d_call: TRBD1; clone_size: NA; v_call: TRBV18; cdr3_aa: CASSTGDPYEQYF; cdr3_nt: TGTGCCAGCTCCACAGGGGACCCCTACGAGCAGTACTTC
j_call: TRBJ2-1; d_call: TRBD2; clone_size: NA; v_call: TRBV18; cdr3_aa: CASSPTGGRWNEQFF; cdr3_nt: TGTGCCAGCTCACCCACGGGGGGACGTTGGAATGAGCAGTTCTTC
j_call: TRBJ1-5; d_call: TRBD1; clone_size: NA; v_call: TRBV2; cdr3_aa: CASSVGTGNQPQHF; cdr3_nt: TGTGCCAGCAGTGTAGGGACAGGGAACCAGCCCCAGCATTTT
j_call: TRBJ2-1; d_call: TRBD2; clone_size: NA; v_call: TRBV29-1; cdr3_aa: CSVEDLAASSYNEQFF; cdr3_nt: TGCAGCGTTGAAGACCTAGCGGCGAGCTCCTACAATGAGCAGTTCTTC
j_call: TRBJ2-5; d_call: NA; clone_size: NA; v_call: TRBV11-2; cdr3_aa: CASSSTWAKETQYF; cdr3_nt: TGTGCCAGCAGCTCGACCTGGGCTAAAGAGACCCAGTACTTC
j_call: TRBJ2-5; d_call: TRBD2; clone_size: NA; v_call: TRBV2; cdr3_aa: CASSELAGGGTQETQYF; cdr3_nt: TGTGCCAGCAGTGAACTAGCGGGGGGGGGTACCCAAGAGACCCAGTACTTC
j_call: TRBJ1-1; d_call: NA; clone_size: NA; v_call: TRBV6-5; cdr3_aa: CASSYRGNTEAFF; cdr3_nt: TGTGCCAGCAGTTATAGGGGAAACACTGAAGCTTTCTTT
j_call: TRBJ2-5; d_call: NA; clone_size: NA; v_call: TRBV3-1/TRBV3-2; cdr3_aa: CASRPDSIQETQYF; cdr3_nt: TGTGCCAGCAGACCAGACAGCATACAAGAGACCCAGTACTTC
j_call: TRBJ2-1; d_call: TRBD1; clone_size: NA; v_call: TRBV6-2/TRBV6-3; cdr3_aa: CASSVTGLKDNEQFF; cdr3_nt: TGTGCCAGCAGCGTGACAGGGCTCAAGGACAATGAGCAGTTCTTC
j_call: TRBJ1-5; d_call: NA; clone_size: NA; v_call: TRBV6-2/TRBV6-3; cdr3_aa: CASSWTQGSGNQPQHF; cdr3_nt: TGTGCCAGCAGTTGGACACAGGGATCCGGCAATCAGCCCCAGCATTTT
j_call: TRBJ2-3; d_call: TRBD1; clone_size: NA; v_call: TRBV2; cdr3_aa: CASSYGDRGRADTQYF; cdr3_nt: TGTGCCAGCAGTTACGGTGACAGGGGGAGAGCAGATACGCAGTATTTT
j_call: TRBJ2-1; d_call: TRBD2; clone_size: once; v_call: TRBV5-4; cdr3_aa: CASSPESGSLYEQFF; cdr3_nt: TGTGCCAGCAGCCCCGAAAGCGGGAGTCTTTATGAGCAGTTCTTC
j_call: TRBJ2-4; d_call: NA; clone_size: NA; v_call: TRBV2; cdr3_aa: CASSVEGRRAKNIQYF; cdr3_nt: TGTGCCAGCAGTGTGGAGGGCCGTCGGGCCAAAAACATTCAGTACTTC
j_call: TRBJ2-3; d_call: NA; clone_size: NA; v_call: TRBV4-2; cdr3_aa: CASSQGEGGGTDTQYF; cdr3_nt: TGTGCCAGCAGCCAAGGAGAGGGGGGGGGCACAGATACGCAGTATTTT
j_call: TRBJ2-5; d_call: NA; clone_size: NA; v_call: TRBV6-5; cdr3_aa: CAARHPYQETQYF; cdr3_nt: TGTGCCGCGCGCCATCCTTACCAAGAGACCCAGTACTTC
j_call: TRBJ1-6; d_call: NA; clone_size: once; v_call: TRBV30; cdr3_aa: CAWGGQISSPLHF; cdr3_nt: TGTGCCTGGGGTGGACAGATATCTTCACCCCTCCACTTT
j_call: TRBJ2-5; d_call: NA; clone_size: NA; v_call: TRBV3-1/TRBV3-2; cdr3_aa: CASSQARQETQYF; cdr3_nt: TGTGCCAGCAGCCAAGCCAGACAAGAGACCCAGTACTTC
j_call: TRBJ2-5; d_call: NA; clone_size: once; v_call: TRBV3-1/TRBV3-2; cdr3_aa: CASRDVGAETQYF; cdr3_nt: TGTGCCAGCAGAGATGTGGGGGCAGAGACCCAGTACTTC
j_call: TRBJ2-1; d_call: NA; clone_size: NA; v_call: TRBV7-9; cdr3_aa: CASSPSTASNEQFF; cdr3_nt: TGTGCCAGCAGCCCTTCGACAGCCTCGAATGAGCAGTTCTTC
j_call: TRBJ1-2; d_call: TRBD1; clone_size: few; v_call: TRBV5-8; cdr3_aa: CASSFWERQGDGYTF; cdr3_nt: TGTGCCAGCAGCTTTTGGGAACGACAGGGTGATGGCTACACCTTC
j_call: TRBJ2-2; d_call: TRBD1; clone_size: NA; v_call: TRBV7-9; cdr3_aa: CASSWTGTGELFF; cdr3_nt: TGTGCCAGCAGCTGGACAGGGACCGGGGAGCTGTTTTTT
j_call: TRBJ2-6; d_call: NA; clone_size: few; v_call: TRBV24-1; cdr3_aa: CATSDPGRDAGANVLTF; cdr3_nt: TGTGCCACCAGTGATCCAGGGCGGGATGCTGGGGCCAACGTCCTGACTTTC
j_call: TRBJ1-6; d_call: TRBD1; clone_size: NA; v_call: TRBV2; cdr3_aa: CASRKRDRANSPLHF; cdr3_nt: TGTGCCAGCAGAAAAAGGGACAGGGCTAATTCACCCCTCCACTTT
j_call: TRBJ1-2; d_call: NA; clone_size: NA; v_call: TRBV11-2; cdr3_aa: CASSLEVGKVYGYTF; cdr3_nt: TGTGCCAGCAGCTTAGAAGTGGGCAAAGTCTATGGCTACACCTTC
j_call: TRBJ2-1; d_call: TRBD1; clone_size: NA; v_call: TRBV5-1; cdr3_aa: CASSAQTGTGSYNEQFF; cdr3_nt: TGCGCCAGCAGCGCACAAACCGGGACAGGTTCCTACAATGAGCAGTTCTTC
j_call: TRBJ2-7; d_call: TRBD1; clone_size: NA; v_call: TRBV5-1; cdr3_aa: CASSLARTGSYEQYF; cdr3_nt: TGCGCCAGCAGCTTGGCCCGGACAGGGTCCTACGAGCAGTACTTC
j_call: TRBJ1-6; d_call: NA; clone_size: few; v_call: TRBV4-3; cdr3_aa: CASSRDSSYNSPLHF; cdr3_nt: TGCGCCAGCAGCCGAGACAGCTCCTATAATTCACCCCTCCACTTT
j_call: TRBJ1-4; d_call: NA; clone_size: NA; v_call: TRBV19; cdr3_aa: CASSIGEMWATNEKLFF; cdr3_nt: TGTGCCAGTAGTATCGGGGAGATGTGGGCAACTAATGAAAAACTGTTTTTT
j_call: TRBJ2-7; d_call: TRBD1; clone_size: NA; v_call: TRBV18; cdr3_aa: CASSAALAGTGGSYEQYF; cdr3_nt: TGTGCCAGCTCAGCTGCCCTAGCTGGGACAGGGGGCTCCTACGAGCAGTACTTC
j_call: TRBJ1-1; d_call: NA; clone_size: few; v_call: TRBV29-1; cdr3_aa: CSVERQLEAFF; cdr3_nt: TGCAGCGTTGAACGTCAACTTGAAGCTTTCTTT
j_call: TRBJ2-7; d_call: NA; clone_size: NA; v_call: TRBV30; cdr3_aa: CAWKELYEQYF; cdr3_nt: TGTGCCTGGAAGGAGCTCTACGAGCAGTACTTC
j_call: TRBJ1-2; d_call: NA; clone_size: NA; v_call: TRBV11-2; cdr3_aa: CASTAGGEGGYTF; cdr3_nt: TGTGCCAGCACCGCGGGGGGCGAGGGTGGCTACACCTTC
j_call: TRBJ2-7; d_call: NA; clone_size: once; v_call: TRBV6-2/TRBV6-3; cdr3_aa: CASSYSAGAREQYF; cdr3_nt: TGTGCCAGCAGTTACTCCGCGGGGGCCCGAGAGCAGTACTTC
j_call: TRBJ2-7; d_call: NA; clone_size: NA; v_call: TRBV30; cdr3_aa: CAWTKGGYEQYF; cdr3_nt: TGTGCCTGGACCAAGGGGGGGTACGAGCAGTACTTC
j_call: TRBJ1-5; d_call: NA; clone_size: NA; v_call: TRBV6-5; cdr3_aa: CASKSQWGGNQPQHF; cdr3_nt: TGTGCCAGCAAATCTCAGTGGGGAGGCAATCAGCCCCAGCATTTT
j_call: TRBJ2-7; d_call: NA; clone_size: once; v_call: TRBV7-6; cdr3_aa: CASNLHKADTYEQYF; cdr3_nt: TGTGCCAGCAATCTACACAAGGCGGACACCTACGAGCAGTACTTC
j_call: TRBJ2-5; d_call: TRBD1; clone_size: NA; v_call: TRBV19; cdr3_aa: CASSIQGAMFSETQYF; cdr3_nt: TGTGCCAGTAGTATACAGGGGGCCATGTTTTCGGAGACCCAGTACTTC